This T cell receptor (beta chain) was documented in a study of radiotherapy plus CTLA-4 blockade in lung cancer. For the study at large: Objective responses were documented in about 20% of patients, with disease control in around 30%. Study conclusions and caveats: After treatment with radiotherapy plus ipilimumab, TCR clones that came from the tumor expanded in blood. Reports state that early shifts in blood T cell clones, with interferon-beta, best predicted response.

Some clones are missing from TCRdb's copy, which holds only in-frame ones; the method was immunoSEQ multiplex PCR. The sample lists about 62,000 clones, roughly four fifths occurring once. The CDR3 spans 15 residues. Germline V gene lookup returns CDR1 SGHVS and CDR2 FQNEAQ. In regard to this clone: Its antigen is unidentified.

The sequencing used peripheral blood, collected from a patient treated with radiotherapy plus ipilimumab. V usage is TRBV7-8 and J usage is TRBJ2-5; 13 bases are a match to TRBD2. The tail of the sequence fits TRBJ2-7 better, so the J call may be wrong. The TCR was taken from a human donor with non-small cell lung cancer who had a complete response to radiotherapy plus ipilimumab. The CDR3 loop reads CASSPRGLAGPEQYF. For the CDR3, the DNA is TGTGCCAGCAGCCCGCGGGGACTAGCGGGGCCCGAGCAGTACTTC.